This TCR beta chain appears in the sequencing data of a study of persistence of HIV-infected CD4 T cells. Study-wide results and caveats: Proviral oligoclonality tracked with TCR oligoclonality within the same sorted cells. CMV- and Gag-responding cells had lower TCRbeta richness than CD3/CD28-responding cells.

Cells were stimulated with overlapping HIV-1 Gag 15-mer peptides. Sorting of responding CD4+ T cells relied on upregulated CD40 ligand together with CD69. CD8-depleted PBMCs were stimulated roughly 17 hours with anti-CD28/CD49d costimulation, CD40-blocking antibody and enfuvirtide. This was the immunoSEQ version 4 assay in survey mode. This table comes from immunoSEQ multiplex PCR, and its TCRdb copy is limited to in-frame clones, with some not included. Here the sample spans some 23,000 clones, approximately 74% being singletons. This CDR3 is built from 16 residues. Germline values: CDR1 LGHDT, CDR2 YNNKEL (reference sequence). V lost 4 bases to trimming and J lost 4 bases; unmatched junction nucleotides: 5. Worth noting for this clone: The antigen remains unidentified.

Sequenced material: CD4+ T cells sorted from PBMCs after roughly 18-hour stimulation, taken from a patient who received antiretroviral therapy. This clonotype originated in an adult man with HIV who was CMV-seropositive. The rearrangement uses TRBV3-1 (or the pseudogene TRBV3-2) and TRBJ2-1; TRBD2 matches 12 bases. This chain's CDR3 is CASSPSSGGGYNEQFF. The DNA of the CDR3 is TGTGCCAGCAGCCCCTCTAGCGGGGGGGGGTACAATGAGCAGTTCTTC.